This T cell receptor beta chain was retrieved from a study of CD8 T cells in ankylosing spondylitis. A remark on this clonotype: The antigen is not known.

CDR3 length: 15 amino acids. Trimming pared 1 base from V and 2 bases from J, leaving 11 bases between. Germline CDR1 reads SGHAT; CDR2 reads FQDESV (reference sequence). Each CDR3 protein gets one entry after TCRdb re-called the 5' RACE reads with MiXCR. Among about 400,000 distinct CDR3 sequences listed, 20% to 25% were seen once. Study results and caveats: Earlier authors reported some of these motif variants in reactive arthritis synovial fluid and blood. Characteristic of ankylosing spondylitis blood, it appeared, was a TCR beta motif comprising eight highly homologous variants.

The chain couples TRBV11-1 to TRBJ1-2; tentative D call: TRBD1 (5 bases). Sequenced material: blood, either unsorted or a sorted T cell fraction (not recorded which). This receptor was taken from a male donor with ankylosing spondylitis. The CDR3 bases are TGTGCCAGCAGCTTAGTTGAGGGGAGGAACTATGGCTACACCTTC. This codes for CASSLVEGRNYGYTF.